The entry below describes one T cell receptor beta chain. Its antigen is still unknown. Germline CDR1 SGHAT, CDR2 FQNNGV. This CDR3 is built from 15 residues. The data stem from a study of monozygotic twins with inflammatory bowel disease. Study outcomes and limitations: Especially where disease activity was present, IBD patients had fewer clonotypes in common with others than healthy twins did. Separate T cell subtypes could not be resolved from one another.

Two rounds of nested PCR, of 16 and 9 cycles, were run on TCRalpha and TCRbeta cDNA. One entry per CDR3 protein, without DNA, is what TCRdb gives after re-calling the 5' RACE reads. Its clone listing holds approximately 120,000 distinct CDR3 sequences. Without any T cell sorting, total RNA was isolated from whole blood. The V gene is TRBV11-2, the J gene TRBJ2-2; TCRdb picks TRBD2, but there is no DNA to check that call. The source material was blood. The source of this sequence is a human donor with ulcerative colitis or Crohn's disease, or a healthy co-twin of an affected twin (not recorded which). The CDR3 is CASRFPFSGSRELFF.